This TCR beta chain stems from a study of monozygotic twins with inflammatory bowel disease (dated by TCRdb to about 2019). Turning to the overall study: The full study comprised around 28 monozygotic twin pairs: nine German pairs (four IBD-concordant, five IBD-discordant) and 19 IBD-discordant Danish pairs. Each individual had, on average, about 151 000 unique TCRalpha sequences and 181 000 unique TCRbeta sequences available for analysis. The search for disease-associated traits relied mainly on comparing, within discordant pairs, IBD patients with their genetically identical healthy co-twins. The full study reports these points: Repertoire similarity did not differ between concordant and discordant twins, possibly due to limited statistical power. A decrease in TCRbeta repertoire diversity, as measured by inverse Simpson index, was observed in IBD patients compared with their healthy co-twins. Different T cell subtypes could not be distinguished in the analysis. Compared with healthy twins, IBD patients had fewer clonotypes in common with other individuals, a difference most pronounced in patients showing signs of disease activity. Background noise and inter-individual variability may have been introduced into the repertoires by the differing immunosuppressive treatments among patients. The results gave no support for a single strong signal or clonotype linked to IBD.

CDR1 and CDR2, looked up from the germline V gene, are MGHDK and SYGVNS. The CDR3 numbers 15 residues from cysteine through phenylalanine. No DNA sequence was recorded. The library was built by means of 5' RACE. For each TCR library, approximately 3,700 ng of total RNA was used. cDNA was synthesized with SMARTScribe reverse transcriptase in eight separate reactions per sample. During cDNA synthesis, template switching was used to introduce unique molecular identifiers that contained a 6-nucleotide sample barcode. Two nested PCRs of approximately 16 and 9 cycles amplified the TCRalpha and TCRbeta cDNA, and bead purification followed each PCR. Before amplification, the cDNA was both treated with uracil DNA-glycosylase and purified with the QIAquick PCR purification kit. The second PCR added Illumina TruSeq-compatible adapters along with sample-specific barcodes. Library quality and concentration were assessed using TapeStation and Qubit, and approximately 5 ng of each library was pooled. Sequencing of pooled libraries was carried out on an Illumina HiSeq2500 single-index Rapid Run using 2 x 100 bp reads and custom sequencing primers. Regarding the original processing steps: PCR and sequencing errors were corrected by UMI-based consensus assembly using MiGEC version 1.2.6. MiXCR version 2.1.1 was used for V(D)J alignment, clonotype assembly and CDR3 extraction. Gene usage, clonotype sharing and MAIT/NKT TCR abundance were normalised by analysing the top 1000, 10 000 and 20 000 clonotypes per sample. After downsampling to 27 000 UMIs, diversity was calculated as the inverse Simpson index using the vegan R package. Paired Mann-Whitney U tests were applied to discordant twin pairs, with Benjamini-Hochberg correction for multiple testing. Reprocessed by TCRdb, the reads give a single entry per CDR3 protein sequence, without DNA. These V and J calls derive from TCRdb rather than the authors' analysis. This specimen's table enumerates 400,000 to 500,000 distinct CDR3 sequences. Of the sample, approximately 2.3% falls within the top ten clones.

Of note for this clonotype: Its antigen target is currently unknown.

From each donor, an approximately 2.4 ml peripheral blood sample was collected into PAXgene tubes and kept at -80 degrees C. Total RNA was isolated from whole blood with the PAXgene blood miRNA kit on an automated QIAcube, without T cell sorting. Peripheral blood from monozygotic twin pairs concordant or discordant for inflammatory bowel disease was subjected to deep TCRalpha and TCRbeta repertoire profiling with unique molecular barcoding. Smoking habits were recorded for all twin pairs, with individuals classified as current, former or never smokers. The sample taken for sequencing was blood. This chain joins TRBV25-1 to TRBJ1-5; absent DNA, TCRdb's TRBD1 call cannot be checked. This clonotype originated in a human donor with ulcerative colitis or Crohn's disease, or a healthy co-twin of an affected twin (not recorded which). Here the CDR3 is given as CASSEWGESNQPQHF.